The 26 T cell receptor beta chains below all came from one sample that was sequenced in a study of T-cell reconstitution after alpha-beta-depleted transplantation in children. Unique molecular identifiers were incorporated when the TCRbeta library was constructed. MiXCR, applied by TCRdb to the PCR reads, yields one record per CDR3 protein. The sample holds about 110,000 distinct CDR3 sequences, about a tenth seen once. Sequenced here: PBMCs, sampled before TCRalphabeta/CD19-depleted stem cell transplant. The source is a boy between 2 and 15 years old with acute lymphoblastic leukemia, due to receive a stem cell transplant.

This clonotype has a handful of counts. This chain connects TRBV11-2 to TRBJ2-3, with 10 positions matching TRBD2. The CDR3 contains 16 residues. Trimming took 3 bases from V and 3 from J; bases not matched to a gene: 6. CDR1 and CDR2 (germline): SGHAT, FQNNGV. CDR3 nucleotide sequence: TGTGCCAGCAGCTTCGGAGCGGGAGGGCCGACAGATACGCAGTATTTT. Its translation: CASSFGAGGPTDTQYF.

V usage is TRBV28 and J usage is TRBJ1-2; the match to TRBD1 covers 8 bases. The CDR3 length is 14 residues. V was clipped by 4 bases and J by 7 bases; unmatched bases: 8. Germline CDR1 is MDHEN and CDR2 is SYDVKM. The CDR3 sequence: CASSYGQGVFGYTF. CDR3 DNA: TGTGCCAGCAGTTATGGACAGGGTGTTTTTGGCTACACCTTC.

The chain employs TRBV7-3 and TRBJ2-3; D unclear. V was pared by 1 base and J by 2 bases, with 7 bases between. The CDR3 totals 14 residues. Looked up from germline, CDR1 is SGHTA and CDR2 is FQGTGA. CDR3 coding DNA: TGTGCCAGCAGCTTAAGTGCAGCCACAGATACGCAGTATTTT. It encodes CASSLSAATDTQYF. The complete variable domain, with remaining parts taken from reference TRBV7-3 and TRBJ2-3, reads GAGVSQTPSNKVTEKGKYVELRCDPISGHTALYWYRQSLGQGPEFLIYFQGTGAADDSGLPNDRFFAVRPEGSVSTLKIQRTERGDSAVYLCASSLSAATDTQYFGPGTRLTVL.

This clonotype was detected a few times. The chain links TRBV30 to TRBJ2-3; D is ambiguous. Germline assignment: CDR1 GTSNPN and CDR2 SVGIG (reference sequence). V lost 1 base to trimming and J lost 0 bases, with 5 bases between them. The CDR3 sequence is 13 residues long. CDR3 sequence (DNA): TGTGCCTGGAGTGCGTCCAGCACAGATACGCAGTATTTT. Amino acids: CAWSASSTDTQYF.

The chain couples TRBV6-1 to TRBJ1-5; D is undetermined. CDR3 length: 16 amino acids. Germline values: CDR1 MNHNS, CDR2 SASEGT. V was cut by 8 bases and J by 3 bases, with 20 bases left in between. The DNA of the CDR3 is TGTGCCAGCGCCCGGGCCCCGAGCCCATTCAATCAGCCCCAGCATTTT. This translates into CASARAPSPFNQPQHF.

J is TRBJ2-6 and V is TRBV11-1; 8 nucleotides align to TRBD1. The V gene end was trimmed by 5 bases and the J gene end by 0 bases; junction bases not matched to a gene: 9. The CDR3 has 18 amino acids. Germline-derived CDR1 and CDR2 are SGHAT and FQDESV (reference sequence). CDR3 protein: CASSTGQGPISGANVLTF. In DNA form, the CDR3 reads TGTGCCAGCAGCACCGGACAGGGACCAATCTCTGGGGCCAACGTCCTGACTTTC.

The table lists this clonotype with many counts. The chain is built from TRBV20-1 and TRBJ2-5; possibly TRBD2 for D (5 bases). The germline V and J ends were trimmed by 0 bases and 5 bases, with 13 bases remaining between them. This CDR3 spans 14 amino acids. Germline V gives CDR1 DFQATT, CDR2 SNEGSKA (reference sequence). The CDR3 DNA reads as TGCAGTGCTAGAGATGGAGGCCCAGAGGAGACCCAGTACTTC. This codes for CSARDGGPEETQYF.

This clonotype was counted many times. The chain joins TRBV6-1 to TRBJ2-7; 7 positions match TRBD1. The CDR3 has 15 amino acids. Trimming cost V 4 bases and J 0 bases; bases outside gene matches: 6. Germline CDR1 reads MNHNS; CDR2 reads SASEGT. The CDR3 DNA reads as TGTGCCAGCAGTGCCCTGGGGGACAGCTCCTACGAGCAGTACTTC. This codes for CASSALGDSSYEQYF.

J is TRBJ1-5 and V is TRBV28; tentative D call: TRBD1 (6 bases). The CDR3 has 14 amino acids. From germline, CDR1 is MDHEN and CDR2 SYDVKM. V was shortened by 3 bases and J by 3 bases, with 9 bases between the two germline ends. The CDR3 bases are TGTGCCAGCAGTTTCAACAGGGACAATCAGCCCCAGCATTTT. It encodes CASSFNRDNQPQHF.

This clonotype was observed a few times. The chain is built from TRBV4-1 and TRBJ2-3, with D tentatively TRBD2 (6 bases). The V gene's germline CDR1 is MGHRA and CDR2 YSYEKL. V was clipped by 0 bases and J by 8 bases, with 9 bases between them. This CDR3 has 13 residues. CDR3 region: CASSQDGGSTQYF. The CDR3 DNA is TGCGCCAGCAGCCAAGATGGGGGGAGTACGCAGTATTTT.

This clonotype was detected many times. The genes are TRBV6-5 and TRBJ2-7; maybe TRBD2 (6 bases). The germline V gene encodes CDR1 MNHEY and CDR2 SVGAGI. Trimming took off 6 bases at V and 2 bases at J, with 17 bases between the two ends. The CDR3 covers 15 residues. This CDR3 reads CASRPSSSAAYEQYF. Written as DNA, the CDR3 is TGTGCCAGCAGACCCAGCTCTAGCGCCGCCTACGAGCAGTACTTC.

At least ten counts were recorded for this clonotype. The chain carries TRBV27 and TRBJ1-3, with a weak D call TRBD1 (5 bases). CDR3 size: 13 residues. V lost 5 bases, J lost 3 bases, and 8 bases lay in between. Germline V lookup: CDR1 MNHEY, CDR2 SMNVEV (reference sequence). CDR3 amino acids: CASSGGIGNTIYF. CDR3 nucleotide sequence: TGTGCCAGCAGTGGGGGGATTGGAAACACCATATATTTT.

This clonotype has only a few counts. V and J are TRBV20-1 and TRBJ2-1, with TRBD2 as a possible D gene (6 bases). V shed 0 bases and J shed 5 bases, with 14 bases lying between them. CDR3 size: 15 residues. CDR1 and CDR2 from the germline V gene are DFQATT and SNEGSKA (reference sequence). The CDR3 DNA reads TGCAGTGCTAGAGATTGGGGGGAGGTTCACAATGAGCAGTTCTTC. Translating gives CSARDWGEVHNEQFF.

This clonotype was counted only a few times. The chain has TRBV7-9 and TRBJ2-3; TRBD2 aligns across 8 bases. Trimming cost V 3 bases and J 6 bases; bases outside gene matches: 11. The CDR3 has 16 amino acids. CDR1 SEHNR and CDR2 FQNEAQ come from the germline V gene (reference sequence). DNA of the CDR3: TGTGCCAGCAGCTTGGGGTGGCGGGAGGCCTCCGATACGCAGTATTTT. Translated: CASSLGWREASDTQYF.

V usage is TRBV5-1 and J usage is TRBJ2-3; TRBD2 matches at 10 bases. CDR3 length equals 16 residues. V was pared by 3 bases and J by 6 bases, with 10 bases of the junction left unmatched. Germline values: CDR1 SGHRS, CDR2 YFSETQ. DNA for the CDR3: TGCGCCAGCAGCTGGCCGGGACTAGCGCCCATGGATACGCAGTATTTT. Residues: CASSWPGLAPMDTQYF.

V usage is TRBV11-3 and J usage is TRBJ2-2; D is ambiguous. Per the germline V gene, CDR1 is SGHNT and CDR2 is YENEEA. V was trimmed by 5 bases and J by 2 bases, leaving 9 bases between them. This CDR3 contains 14 residues. CDR3 sequence: CASSTRLNTGELFF. As DNA, the CDR3 is TGTGCCAGCAGCACGCGACTTAACACCGGGGAGCTGTTTTTT.

This clonotype occurred a few times. As DNA, the CDR3 is TGTGCCAGCAGCGCATCCGGGACTAAAGGCTCCTACGAGCAGTACTTC. Protein: CASSASGTKGSYEQYF. The chain combines TRBV9 with TRBJ2-7, with 7 bases lining up with TRBD2. J lost 0 bases, V lost 3 bases, and 9 bases had no gene match. CDR3 length: 16 residues. In germline, CDR1 is SGDLS, CDR2 YYNGEE.

This clonotype occurred many times. V usage is TRBV18 and J usage is TRBJ2-3; 7 bases align to TRBD1. CDR1 and CDR2 from the germline V gene are KGHSH and LQKENI. This CDR3 is 15 amino acids long. Germline trimming cut 3 bases from V and 1 base from J; bases unmatched to any gene: 4. The CDR3 region is CASSPTGKGTDTQYF. The CDR3 DNA is TGTGCCAGCTCACCGACAGGGAAGGGCACAGATACGCAGTATTTT.

The CDR3 region has the DNA TGTGCCAGCAGCCCAAGATTAGCGGGAGGGCCTAGTGAGCAGTTCTTC. Protein sequence: CASSPRLAGGPSEQFF. The chain joins TRBV12-3 or TRBV12-4 to TRBJ2-1, with 11 nucleotides matching TRBD2. The ends lost 6 bases at V and 9 bases at J; junction bases unmatched: 13. The length of the CDR3 is 16 residues.

Concerning this clonotype itself: Since no conserved phenylalanine or tryptophan closes the CDR3, a read error is the likely cause. The chain has TRBV20-1 and TRBJ2-5, with TRBD2 identical over 8 bases. The germline gives CDR1 DFQATT, CDR2 SNEGSKA (reference sequence). V was pared by 3 bases and J by 2 bases, with 5 bases of the junction left unmatched. The CDR3 contains 14 residues. CDR3 sequence (DNA): TGCAGTGCTAGCCAATCTAGCGGGCAAGAGACCCAGTACCTC. Its protein is CSASQSSGQETQYL.

The chain has TRBV28 and TRBJ2-5; the D gene is possibly TRBD1 (6 bases). V was trimmed by 6 bases and J by 7 bases, leaving 18 bases between them. Germline assignment: CDR1 MDHEN and CDR2 SYDVKM. CDR3 size: 14 residues. CDR3 protein: CASRKQGRTSTQYF. CDR3 DNA: TGTGCCAGCAGGAAACAGGGCCGCACCTCGACCCAGTACTTC.

This clonotype was picked up a small number of times. The J gene is TRBJ2-7, the V gene TRBV9, with 7 bases identical to TRBD2. V trimming: 0 bases; J trimming: 2 bases; junction bases outside the gene matches: 8. Germline CDR1 reads SGDLS; CDR2 reads YYNGEE. There are 16 residues in the CDR3. The CDR3 DNA sequence: TGTGCCAGCAGCGTAGGGAGGGGCGGGAGTCCCTACGAGCAGTACTTC. The encoded protein is CASSVGRGGSPYEQYF.

This clonotype has only a few counts. The rearrangement joins TRBV28 to TRBJ2-3; TRBD2 is a possible D gene (6 bases). Looked up from germline, CDR1 is MDHEN and CDR2 is SYDVKM. Trimming cost V 6 bases and J 4 bases, with 17 bases left between them. This CDR3 has 15 residues. DNA for the CDR3: TGTGCCAGCAGCCCGTCCGGGTGGGAGGCAGATACGCAGTATTTT. This gives the protein CASSPSGWEADTQYF.

There are many counts of this clonotype. The V call is TRBV7-2, the J call TRBJ2-7; 10 bases agree with TRBD2. Germline-derived CDR1 and CDR2 are SGHTA and FQGNSA. The trim removed 6 bases at V and 2 bases at J, leaving 7 bases unmatched. The CDR3 length is 15 residues. CDR3 DNA sequence: TGTGCCAGCAGACCTCAGCGGGAGGGCCCCTACGAGCAGTACTTC. Encoded protein: CASRPQREGPYEQYF.

Ten or more counts support this clonotype. This rearrangement joins TRBV28 to TRBJ2-3; tentative D call: TRBD1 (6 bases). CDR3 length: 18 residues. The germline CDR1 and CDR2 sequences are MDHEN and SYDVKM. Trimming removed 5 bases at V and 0 bases at J, with 21 bases between. DNA of the CDR3: TGTGCCAGCAGTCTACCCTCGTCGGACAGCACCAGCACAGATACGCAGTATTTT. Residues: CASSLPSSDSTSTDTQYF.

This clonotype was detected many times. This chain joins TRBV12-3 or TRBV12-4 and TRBJ2-6; no firm D call. CDR3 size: 17 residues. V shed 3 bases and J shed 0 bases, with 12 bases lying between them. The CDR3, as DNA: TGTGCCAGCAGTTTTCCGGGCAGCCTCTCTGGGGCCAACGTCCTGACTTTC. Encoded protein: CASSFPGSLSGANVLTF.